A single sample is the source of the 23 T cell receptor beta chains below, sequenced in a study of shared clonotypes between healthy human individuals. The table came from immunoSEQ multiplex PCR; TCRdb's copy has only in-frame clones and leaves some out. Counted here are about 2 million clones, about 95% occurring once; the ten biggest clones make up 0.85% to 1.2%. Cells designated naive CD8 were CD45RO-negative and were positively selected for CCR7, with terminally differentiated effector memory CD45RA+ cells excluded. Specimen: naive CD8+ T cells sorted from blood. The receptors derive from a man younger than 35 in good health.

As to this clone: The same CDR3 also results from other DNA sequences found in this sample. This chain joins TRBV6-5 and TRBJ2-2, with 7 bases that match TRBD1. With V trimmed by 0 bases and J by 6 bases, 4 bases remained unmatched. Germline V gives CDR1 MNHEY, CDR2 SVGAGI. This CDR3 is 15 amino acids long. The CDR3 loop reads CASSYSTGLAGELFF. DNA for the CDR3: TGTGCCAGCAGTTACTCGACAGGGCTGGCCGGGGAGCTGTTTTTT.

This rearrangement joins TRBV28 to TRBJ1-1; D is perhaps TRBD1 (5 bases). With 6 bases removed from V and 4 bases from J, the gap between germline ends came to 9 bases. This CDR3 region has 12 residues. Germline lookup yields CDR1 MDHEN and CDR2 SYDVKM. This CDR3 is CASRWGSTEAFF. The CDR3 DNA sequence: TGTGCCAGCAGATGGGGGTCCACTGAAGCTTTCTTT.

This CDR3 is CASSWGAGYGYTF. CDR3 DNA sequence: TGTGCCAGCAGTTGGGGGGCAGGGTATGGCTACACCTTC. The rearrangement uses TRBV6-5 and TRBJ1-2; D might be TRBD1 (6 bases). CDR1 is MNHEY, CDR2 SVGAGI, per germline. Trimming removed 4 bases at V and 5 bases at J, with 11 bases between. The CDR3 length is 13 residues.

The gene calls are TRBV5-1 and TRBJ2-3; D is uncertain. CDR1 is SGHRS, CDR2 YFSETQ, per germline. The CDR3 loop spans 14 amino acids. Deletions cut 1 base from V and 4 bases from J, with 10 bases between. This CDR3 is CASSLLIVSDTQYF. In DNA form, the CDR3 reads TGCGCCAGCAGCTTGTTAATAGTGTCAGATACGCAGTATTTT.

The chain carries TRBV10-2 and TRBJ2-7; D is undetermined. Germline V gene data show CDR1 as WSHSY and CDR2 as SAAADI. V dropped 3 bases and J dropped 0 bases, with 6 bases sitting between them. The CDR3 consists of 13 residues. The DNA for the CDR3 is TGCGCCAGCAGTGAAGGGATCTCCTACGAGCAGTACTTC. This encodes CASSEGISYEQYF.

Only one count was recorded for this clone. The chain is built from TRBV27 and TRBJ2-5, with 9 bases that match TRBD1. Germline CDR1 and CDR2: MNHEY and SMNVEV (reference sequence). The CDR3 contains 15 residues. V lost 2 bases to trimming and J lost 5 bases; unmatched junction nucleotides: 6. The CDR3 DNA follows: TGTGCCAGCAGTTTAGCAACAGGGGGCCTTGAGACCCAGTACTTC. It encodes CASSLATGGLETQYF.

The gene calls are TRBV4-1 and TRBJ2-7; 7 bases match TRBD2. V shed 1 base, J shed 6 bases, and the junction held 9 bases outside the gene matches. The germline CDR1 and CDR2 sequences are MGHRA and YSYEKL. This CDR3 has 15 amino acids. The CDR3 DNA follows: TGCGCCAGCAGCCAAGGACGGGGGGAGAGGCCCGAGCAGTACTTC. It is translated as CASSQGRGERPEQYF.

The DNA of the CDR3 is TGTGCCAGCAGCATTGGCGTGAACACTGAAGCTTTCTTT. Amino acid sequence: CASSIGVNTEAFF. This chain joins TRBV25-1 and TRBJ1-1, with unresolved D. Between the trimmed V and J ends, which lost 6 bases and 0 bases, there was a span of 8 bases. CDR1 is MGHDK and CDR2 is SYGVNS in the germline V gene. The CDR3 runs 13 residues.

This rearrangement joins TRBV9 to TRBJ2-7, with D possibly matching TRBD2 (5 bases). Germline V gene sequence: CDR1 SGDLS, CDR2 YYNGEE. This CDR3 is built from 14 residues. V shed 2 bases and J shed 7 bases, with 16 bases lying between them. CDR3 loop: CASSVGFVREEQYF. Written as DNA, the CDR3 is TGTGCCAGCAGCGTTGGTTTTGTGAGGGAAGAGCAGTACTTC.

The CDR3 DNA sequence: TGTGCCAGCAGGGGTGAAGGGGGCGTCGCTGAAGCTTTCTTT. Protein product: CASRGEGGVAEAFF. V and J are TRBV27 and TRBJ1-1, with 7 bases aligning to TRBD1. The V and J ends lost 6 bases and 6 bases, in that order; junction bases with no gene match: 10. This CDR3 is built from 14 residues. CDR1 is MNHEY, CDR2 SMNVEV, per germline (reference sequence).

This chain links TRBV2 with TRBJ2-2, with 9 nucleotides matching TRBD1. CDR1 and CDR2 from the germline V gene are SNHLY and FYNNEI. The CDR3 is 17 amino acids. V was pared by 4 bases and J by 1 base, with 7 bases of the junction left unmatched. The CDR3 DNA reads as TGTGCCAGCAGTGGGACAGGGGTTTGGGGGAACACCGGGGAGCTGTTTTTT. It encodes CASSGTGVWGNTGELFF.

The chain joins TRBV28 to TRBJ2-3, with D tentatively TRBD2 (5 bases). The CDR3 has 14 residues. V lost 4 bases and J 2 bases, leaving 10 bases between the germline ends. Germline V gene data show CDR1 as MDHEN and CDR2 as SYDVKM. This chain's CDR3 is CASSSRDYTDTQYF. DNA for the CDR3: TGTGCCAGCAGTTCAAGAGACTACACAGATACGCAGTATTTT.

V usage is TRBV4-1 and J usage is TRBJ2-3; D is uncertain. Germline V gives CDR1 MGHRA, CDR2 YSYEKL. Deletions cut 4 bases from V and 4 bases from J, with 12 bases between. The CDR3 is 14 residues long. The DNA for the CDR3 is TGCGCCAGCAGCCCCTCCGTATCCCCAGATACGCAGTATTTT. It specifies CASSPSVSPDTQYF.

The chain recombines TRBV14 with TRBJ2-3; 7 nucleotides match TRBD2. Trimming took 2 bases from V and 5 from J; bases not matched to a gene: 10. The germline CDR1 and CDR2 sequences are SGHDN and FVKESK. This CDR3 comprises 16 residues. The CDR3 reads CASSQPLADEGDTQYF. DNA of the CDR3: TGTGCCAGCAGCCAACCTCTAGCGGATGAGGGAGATACGCAGTATTTT.

This chain uses TRBV6-1 with TRBJ2-1, with TRBD1 identical over 7 bases. V was clipped by 2 bases and J by 10 bases; unmatched bases: 5. The CDR3 has 13 residues. In germline, CDR1 is MNHNS, CDR2 SASEGT. The CDR3 loop reads CASSELKGGEQFF. CDR3 nucleotide sequence: TGTGCCAGCAGTGAATTGAAAGGGGGCGAGCAGTTCTTC.

CDR3 residues: CASSLRVLAAGIEQFF. CDR3 in DNA: TGCGCCAGCAGCTTACGGGTGCTAGCTGCGGGAATTGAGCAGTTCTTC. This chain joins TRBV5-1 and TRBJ2-1; perhaps TRBD2 as D (6 bases). The CDR3 extends over 16 amino acids. Germline values: CDR1 SGHRS, CDR2 YFSETQ. V gave up 2 bases and J gave up 9 bases, with 21 bases separating them. Full variable domain (missing parts from reference TRBV5-1 and TRBJ2-1): KAGVTQTPRYLIKTRGQQVTLSCSPISGHRSVSWYQQTPGQGLQFLFEYFSETQRNKGNFPGRFSGRQFSNSRSEMNVSTLELGDSALYLCASSLRVLAAGIEQFFGPGTRLTVL.

This clone was seen once. This chain uses TRBV27 with TRBJ2-2, with TRBD2 matching over 16 bases. The CDR3 totals 16 residues. V gave up 9 bases and J gave up 7 bases; unmatched junction bases: 8. Germline values: CDR1 MNHEY, CDR2 SMNVEV (reference sequence). Written as DNA, the CDR3 is TGTGCCAGTACGGGACTAGCGGGGGGGCCTAACGGGGAGCTGTTTTTT. It yields the protein CASTGLAGGPNGELFF.

V usage is TRBV14 and J usage is TRBJ2-1, with D unresolved. CDR1 and CDR2 (germline): SGHDN, FVKESK. The CDR3 is made up of 14 amino acids. Trimming removed 0 bases from V and 4 bases from J, with 7 bases in between. The CDR3 is CASSQDKGYNEQFF. The CDR3, as DNA: TGTGCCAGCAGCCAAGATAAGGGTTACAATGAGCAGTTCTTC. Complete variable domain (other parts from reference TRBV14 and TRBJ2-1): EAGVTQFPSHSVIEKGQTVTLRCDPISGHDNLYWYRRVMGKEIKFLLHFVKESKQDESGMPNNRFLAERTGGTYSTLKVQPAELEDSGVYFCASSQDKGYNEQFFGPGTRLTVL.

The chain joins TRBV4-3 to TRBJ2-1; perhaps TRBD2 as D (5 bases). This CDR3 spans 14 amino acids. Germline assignment: CDR1 LGHNA and CDR2 YSLEER. Trimming left V 0 bases short and J 8 bases short, with 11 bases between. The CDR3 region has the DNA TGCGCCAGCAGCCAAGATTGGAGGTCCGATGAGCAGTTCTTC. It yields the protein CASSQDWRSDEQFF.

The chain couples TRBV28 to TRBJ1-5, with D perhaps TRBD1 (5 bases). The CDR3 length is 14 residues. The germline gives CDR1 MDHEN, CDR2 SYDVKM. The V gene lost 10 bases and the J gene lost 6 bases, with 19 bases spanning the gap. The CDR3 protein is CATSVGGMVQPQHF. In DNA form, the CDR3 reads TGTGCCACCAGCGTGGGGGGAATGGTTCAGCCCCAGCATTTT.

The chain carries TRBV4-1 and TRBJ1-1; D perhaps matches TRBD1 (6 bases). V lost 0 bases, J lost 2 bases, and 10 bases lay in between. This CDR3 has 15 amino acids. The germline CDR1 and CDR2 sequences are MGHRA and YSYEKL. CDR3 in amino acids: CASSQEVQGNTEAFF. The CDR3 coding sequence is TGCGCCAGCAGCCAAGAGGTACAGGGAAACACTGAAGCTTTCTTT.

The chain uses TRBV13 and TRBJ2-1; D not certain. Germline V gene lookup returns CDR1 PRHDT and CDR2 FYEKMQ (reference sequence). V dropped 1 base and J dropped 2 bases, with 15 bases sitting between them. The CDR3 covers 17 residues. The CDR3 is CASSLDPVGHTYNEQFF. Here the CDR3 DNA reads TGTGCCAGCAGCTTAGATCCTGTAGGTCACACCTACAATGAGCAGTTCTTC.

This clone has just a few counts. Other DNA sequences in this sample translate to the same CDR3. This chain's CDR3 is CASSEGGELFF. As DNA, the CDR3 is TGCGCCAGCAGTGAGGGAGGGGAGCTGTTTTTT. The chain carries TRBV10-2 and TRBJ2-2, with no clear D. V lost 2 bases, J lost 8 bases, and 3 bases lay in between. The CDR3 covers 11 residues. Germline CDR1 and CDR2: WSHSY and SAAADI.